Following are 32 T cell receptor beta chains from one sample sequenced in a study of blood T cell repertoires in COVID-19. Profiling relied on immunoSEQ multiplex PCR, and the TCRdb table lists in-frame clones only, not all of them. The sample consists of more than 200,000 clones, approximately 84% of them appearing once. The specimen was peripheral blood. Every receptor here comes from a man aged 50 to 59 with COVID-19, enrolled during active disease.

The chain joins TRBV7-8 to TRBJ2-1, with 10 bases fitting TRBD2. The CDR3 is made up of 13 amino acids. V dropped 8 bases and J dropped 6; count of bases not matched to a gene: 4. CDR1 is SGHVS, CDR2 FQNEAQ, per germline. CDR3 sequence reads: CASGTSVVNEQFF. The CDR3, as DNA: TGTGCCAGCGGGACTAGCGTGGTCAATGAGCAGTTCTTC.

This clone was picked up one time. J is TRBJ2-7 and V is TRBV15; TRBD2 is a possible D gene (5 bases). The CDR3 contains 15 residues. The V end lost 0 bases, the J end lost 3 bases, and 12 bases lay between the germline ends. The germline gives CDR1 LNHNV, CDR2 YYDKDF (reference sequence). The CDR3 DNA reads TGTGCCACCAGCAGAGAAAGGACGGGGAACTACGAGCAGTACTTC. Translation: CATSRERTGNYEQYF.

J is TRBJ1-6 and V is TRBV11-2; the D is unclear. The CDR3 spans 14 residues. Trimming took 4 bases from V and 10 from J, leaving 14 bases between them. Per the germline V gene, CDR1 is SGHAT and CDR2 is FQNNGV. The CDR3 region is CASSSHDFSSPLHF. Written as DNA, the CDR3 is TGTGCCAGCAGCTCACACGATTTCTCATCACCCCTCCACTTT.

A single count supports this clone. This same CDR3 is encoded by further DNA sequences in the sample. The CDR3 region is CASSDGTSGNEQFF. The CDR3 DNA reads as TGTGCCAGCAGTGACGGGACTAGCGGTAATGAGCAGTTCTTC. The chain couples TRBV6-4 to TRBJ2-1; 11 nucleotides line up with TRBD2. The CDR3 length is 14 residues. With 2 bases clipped from V and 7 bases from J, the junction kept 1 base outside the gene matches. Per germline, CDR1 MRHNA and CDR2 SNTAGT.

This clone occurred once. The rearrangement joins TRBV2 to TRBJ2-1; 9 bases are a match to TRBD2. CDR1 SNHLY and CDR2 FYNNEI come from the germline V gene. V trimming: 6 bases; J trimming: 3 bases; junction bases outside the gene matches: 9. The CDR3 runs to 16 residues. The CDR3 loop reads CASRGGTSTYYNEQFF. In nucleotides, the CDR3 is TGTGCCAGCAGGGGGGGGACTAGCACCTACTACAATGAGCAGTTCTTC.

The V call is TRBV10-3, the J call TRBJ2-7; 13 nucleotides line up with TRBD2. Trimming removed 4 bases from V and 3 bases from J; junction bases left unmatched: 6. CDR1 and CDR2 (germline): ENHRY, SYGVKD. CDR3 length equals 16 residues. CDR3 residues: CAISGGTSGTIYEQYF. The CDR3 DNA follows: TGTGCCATCAGTGGCGGGACTAGCGGGACGATCTACGAGCAGTACTTC.

The J gene is TRBJ2-2, the V gene TRBV4-2; TRBD1 aligns across 9 bases. The CDR3 is 17 amino acids. The ends lost 6 bases at V and 2 bases at J; junction bases unmatched: 10. The germline V gene has CDR1 LGHNA and CDR2 YNFKEQ. The CDR3 DNA reads TGTGCCAGCAGACCAGGCGGGGGACAGGGAAACACCGGGGAGCTGTTTTTT. It yields the protein CASRPGGGQGNTGELFF.

The V and J genes are TRBV7-2 and TRBJ2-3; 11 nucleotides line up with TRBD2. V shed 2 bases and J 5 bases; nucleotides not matched to a gene: 6. This CDR3 spans 16 amino acids. Germline CDR1 reads SGHTA; CDR2 reads FQGNSA. The CDR3 reads CASSLIAGGPVDTQYF. CDR3 nucleotides: TGTGCCAGCAGCTTAATAGCGGGGGGGCCGGTAGATACGCAGTATTTT.

The chain joins TRBV7-3 to TRBJ2-3, with 10 bases fitting TRBD1. Germline values: CDR1 SGHTA, CDR2 FQGTGA. The CDR3 is 15 residues long. The trim removed 4 bases at V and 5 bases at J, leaving 6 bases unmatched. The CDR3 region has the DNA TGTGCCAGCAGCTGGGGACAGGGGCCAGGAGATACGCAGTATTTT. Amino acids: CASSWGQGPGDTQYF. Full variable domain (missing parts from reference TRBV7-3 and TRBJ2-3): GAGVSQTPSNKVTEKGKYVELRCDPISGHTALYWYRQSLGQGPEFLIYFQGTGAADDSGLPNDRFFAVRPEGSVSTLKIQRTERGDSAVYLCASSWGQGPGDTQYFGPGTRLTVL.

The rearrangement joins TRBV11-2 to TRBJ2-5, with 13 positions matching TRBD2. CDR3 length equals 16 residues. Germline V CDR1 and CDR2: SGHAT, FQNNGV. The J segment lost 1 base and the V segment lost 4 bases, leaving 3 bases of the junction unmatched. This CDR3 reads CASSWGTSGAQETQYF. The CDR3 nucleotides are TGTGCCAGCAGCTGGGGGACTAGCGGGGCCCAAGAGACCCAGTACTTC.

J is TRBJ2-3 and V is TRBV2; D is perhaps TRBD1 (6 bases). The CDR3 consists of 13 residues. Germline assignment: CDR1 SNHLY and CDR2 FYNNEI. V was pared by 4 bases and J by 4 bases, with 9 bases between. This chain's CDR3 is CASSAQGADTQYF. The CDR3 DNA is TGTGCCAGCAGTGCACAGGGTGCAGATACGCAGTATTTT.

V and J are TRBV25-1 and TRBJ2-3; TRBD2 agrees at 10 bases. The junction had 6 bases not matched to a gene; V was cut back by 6 bases and J by 6 bases. This CDR3 is 14 amino acids long. Germline CDR1 MGHDK, CDR2 SYGVNS. In DNA, the CDR3 is TGTGCCAGCAGCCAGCGGGGGGGCCGGGATACGCAGTATTTT. It codes for CASSQRGGRDTQYF.

Only one count was recorded for this clone. The chain carries TRBV5-6 and TRBJ2-7, with 10 bases matching TRBD2. Germline assignment: CDR1 SGHDT and CDR2 YYEEEE. This CDR3 spans 15 amino acids. V gave up 1 base and J gave up 3 bases; unmatched junction bases: 4. CDR3 sequence reads: CASSLWASGSYEQYF. The CDR3 DNA sequence: TGTGCCAGCAGCTTGTGGGCTAGCGGGAGCTACGAGCAGTACTTC. The variable domain in full, completed from reference TRBV5-6 and TRBJ2-7, reads DAGVTQSPTHLIKTRGQQVTLRCSPKSGHDTVSWYQQALGQGPQFIFQYYEEEERQRGNFPDRFSGHQFPNYSSELNVNALLLGDSALYLCASSLWASGSYEQYFGPGTRLTVT.

This chain links TRBV10-3 with TRBJ2-7, with 15 bases lining up with TRBD2. The CDR3 sequence is 14 residues long. CDR1 and CDR2 from the germline V gene are ENHRY and SYGVKD. Trimming at V came to 10 bases and at J to 4 bases, leaving 5 bases not matched to a gene. CDR3 nucleotides: TGTGCCACCCGGGGGACTAGCGGGAGGTACGAGCAGTACTTC. This gives the protein CATRGTSGRYEQYF.

This chain connects TRBV7-2 to TRBJ2-1; 12 bases fit TRBD2. The CDR3 is 14 amino acids. The V and J ends lost 5 bases and 13 bases, in that order; junction bases with no gene match: 9. Germline CDR1 reads SGHTA; CDR2 reads FQGNSA. The CDR3 is CASSQGLAGTNQFF. The CDR3 bases are TGTGCCAGCAGCCAAGGACTAGCGGGGACCAATCAGTTCTTC.

This chain connects TRBV4-2 to TRBJ2-1; D possibly corresponds to TRBD2 (5 bases). Germline CDR1 reads LGHNA; CDR2 reads YNFKEQ. Trimming took 0 bases from V and 6 from J, leaving 15 bases between them. The CDR3 is 16 residues long. CDR3 coding DNA: TGTGCCAGCAGCCAAGATACTTCGCTAGCTGTCAATGAGCAGTTCTTC. It specifies CASSQDTSLAVNEQFF.

The V and J genes are TRBV6-5 and TRBJ1-1; D not certain. The germline CDR1 and CDR2 sequences are MNHEY and SVGAGI. The V end was cut by 2 bases, the J end by 0 bases, with 7 bases between. The CDR3 has 14 amino acids. Written as DNA, the CDR3 is TGTGCCAGCAGTTACGACACGGTGAACACTGAAGCTTTCTTT. Translated, it gives CASSYDTVNTEAFF.

V gene TRBV25-1 combines with J gene TRBJ2-7; TRBD1 matches at 8 bases. Looked up from germline, CDR1 is MGHDK and CDR2 is SYGVNS. The trim removed 6 bases at V and 5 bases at J, leaving 9 bases unmatched. The CDR3 covers 14 residues. As DNA, the CDR3 is TGTGCCAGCAGGGGGACAGGAAACTTCCACGAGCAGTACTTC. Translating it yields CASRGTGNFHEQYF.

The gene calls are TRBV5-1 and TRBJ2-3; 8 nucleotides agree with TRBD1. This CDR3 is built from 15 residues. Germline V lookup: CDR1 SGHRS, CDR2 YFSETQ. V shed 0 bases, J shed 4 bases, and the junction held 4 bases outside the gene matches. In DNA, the CDR3 is TGCGCCAGCAGCTTGGTTCAGGGGGCTTCAGATACGCAGTATTTT. This sequence encodes CASSLVQGASDTQYF.

V is TRBV29-1 and J is TRBJ1-2, with D hard to call. This CDR3 is 13 amino acids long. Trimming cost V 8 bases and J 3 bases, with 16 bases left between them. Germline V gene data show CDR1 as SQVTM and CDR2 as ANQGSEA. The CDR3 sequence is CSLKGPRDYGYTF. In DNA, the CDR3 is TGCAGCCTTAAAGGGCCCCGGGACTATGGCTACACCTTC. Full variable domain (missing parts from reference TRBV29-1 and TRBJ1-2): SAVISQKPSRDICQRGTSLTIQCQVDSQVTMMFWYRQQPGQSLTLIATANQGSEATYESGFVIDKFPISRPNLTFSTLTVSNMSPEDSSIYLCSLKGPRDYGYTFGSGTRLTVV.

Points on this clone: Other DNA sequences from this sample encode an identical CDR3 as well. V and J are TRBV3-1 (or the pseudogene TRBV3-2) and TRBJ2-2, with D uncertain. Germline loops: CDR1 LGHDT, CDR2 YNNKEL (reference sequence). Trimming shortened V by 4 bases and J by 2 bases, and 5 bases separated the two germline ends. The CDR3 has 13 residues. In DNA form, the CDR3 reads TGTGCCAGCAGCCTCTCCAACACCGGGGAGCTGTTTTTT. Its translation: CASSLSNTGELFF.

The chain is built from TRBV7-9 and TRBJ1-4; the match to TRBD1 covers 8 bases. Trimming took 6 bases from V and 7 from J; bases not matched to a gene: 7. The germline V gene has CDR1 SEHNR and CDR2 FQNEAQ (reference sequence). The CDR3 has 14 amino acids. The CDR3 loop is CASSRDRGGEKLFF. In DNA, the CDR3 is TGTGCCAGCAGTCGCGACAGGGGTGGTGAAAAACTGTTTTTT.

J is TRBJ1-1 and V is TRBV5-4; TRBD1 is a possible D gene (5 bases). The CDR3 covers 14 residues. The germline gives CDR1 SGHNT, CDR2 YYREEE (reference sequence). The V end lost 1 base, the J end lost 3 bases, and 10 bases lay between the germline ends. In DNA form, the CDR3 reads TGTGCCAGCAGCTTGTCCAGGGCTCACACTGAAGCTTTCTTT. It codes for CASSLSRAHTEAFF.

The rearrangement links TRBV7-2 to TRBJ1-3; D call uncertain. The CDR3 is 17 residues long. Per germline, CDR1 SGHTA and CDR2 FQGNSA. V lost 2 bases and J lost 4, with 18 bases in between. CDR3 protein: CASSLLGALITGNTIYF. The DNA of the CDR3 is TGTGCCAGCAGCTTATTGGGCGCCCTAATCACCGGAAACACCATATATTTT.

The chain is built from TRBV6-5 and TRBJ1-5; 8 bases align to TRBD1. Germline V gives CDR1 MNHEY, CDR2 SVGAGI. V was pared by 7 bases and J by 3 bases, with 8 bases of the junction left unmatched. The CDR3 length is 15 residues. The DNA of the CDR3 is TGTGCCAGCAAAAAGGGACAGGTCCTCAATCAGCCCCAGCATTTT. Translated, it gives CASKKGQVLNQPQHF.

The V gene is TRBV6-2 or TRBV6-3, the J gene TRBJ1-1; no clear D gene. Germline V CDR1 and CDR2: MNHEY, SVGEGT. V was cut by 2 bases and J by 3 bases, with 10 bases left in between. The CDR3 loop spans 14 amino acids. Here the CDR3 DNA reads TGTGCCAGCAGTTACAACAATGACTACACTGAAGCTTTCTTT. Protein product: CASSYNNDYTEAFF.

The chain couples TRBV11-1 to TRBJ1-6, with D perhaps matching TRBD1 (6 bases). CDR1 and CDR2 (germline): SGHAT, FQDESV (reference sequence). The CDR3 has 13 amino acids. Deletions cut 1 base from V and 10 bases from J, with 8 bases between. The CDR3 nucleotides are TGTGCCAGCAGCTTAGATACAGGGTCACCCCTCCACTTT. The encoded protein is CASSLDTGSPLHF.

A single count supports this clone. The chain carries TRBV28 and TRBJ2-5; 8 nucleotides align to TRBD1. Germline CDR1 and CDR2: MDHEN and SYDVKM. The CDR3 covers 15 residues. V was pared by 6 bases and J by 6 bases, with 12 bases of the junction left unmatched. CDR3 DNA sequence: TGTGCCAGCAGCCATGACAGGGGCCCGTTTAAGACCCAGTACTTC. Translation: CASSHDRGPFKTQYF. The complete variable domain, with remaining parts taken from reference TRBV28 and TRBJ2-5, reads DVKVTQSSRYLVKRTGEKVFLECVQDMDHENMFWYRQDPGLGLRLIYFSYDVKMKEKGDIPEGYSVSREKKERFSLILESASTNQTSMYLCASSHDRGPFKTQYFGPGTRLLVL.

Many counts were recorded for this clone. This chain uses TRBV6-5 with TRBJ2-7, with a possible D match to TRBD1 (6 bases). From germline, CDR1 is MNHEY and CDR2 SVGAGI. Trimming took 5 bases from V and 0 from J, leaving 8 bases between them. The length of the CDR3 is 13 residues. CDR3: CASSPDSSYEQYF. The CDR3, as DNA: TGTGCCAGCAGTCCGGACAGCTCCTACGAGCAGTACTTC.

The chain is built from TRBV9 and TRBJ1-3; D ambiguous. Germline V gene lookup returns CDR1 SGDLS and CDR2 YYNGEE. V gave up 0 bases and J gave up 0 bases, with 10 bases separating them. This CDR3 is 16 amino acids long. In nucleotides, the CDR3 is TGTGCCAGCAGCGTAGGTGTGTGGAGCTCTGGAAACACCATATATTTT. It is translated as CASSVGVWSSGNTIYF.

The V and J genes are TRBV28 and TRBJ1-1, with D possibly matching TRBD1 (6 bases). Germline V gene sequence: CDR1 MDHEN, CDR2 SYDVKM. V lost 6 bases to trimming and J lost 4 bases, with 15 bases between them. The CDR3 contains 14 residues. The CDR3 sequence: CASSQGGRGTEAFF. The CDR3 nucleotides are TGTGCCAGCAGCCAAGGGGGGAGGGGCACTGAAGCTTTCTTT.

In this sample, this clone turned up once. The chain links TRBV6-5 to TRBJ1-6; TRBD1 matches 10 bases. Germline CDR1 and CDR2: MNHEY and SVGAGI. There are 14 residues in the CDR3. The junction had 7 bases not matched to a gene; V was cut back by 10 bases and J by 7 bases. CDR3 loop: CATWDRGKNSPLHF. The DNA of the CDR3 is TGTGCCACCTGGGACAGGGGCAAGAATTCACCCCTCCACTTT.